This is a list of T cell receptor beta chains from one sample in a study of long-term antiretroviral therapy in people with HIV. The protocol was immunoSEQ multiplex PCR, while the TCRdb copy is restricted to in-frame clones and leaves out a portion. The repertoire consists of over 30,000 clones, with roughly 87% occurring once and the leading ten covering less than 8%. The specimen was unsorted PBMCs, collected 1 year after starting antiretroviral therapy. The source of these receptors is a man between 18 and 29 years old with HIV. Both conserved end residues are part of each CDR3. The D gene is left open where the match is weak.

J | V | D | DNA | CDR3
TRBJ1-1 | TRBV10-3 | NA | TGTGCCATCAGTGAGTCAACGCCGAACACTGAAGCTTTCTTT | CAISESTPNTEAFF
TRBJ2-7 | TRBV5-6 | NA | TGTGCCAGCAGCCCCGGGGCAGGGTCCTACGAGCAGTACTTC | CASSPGAGSYEQYF
TRBJ2-3 | TRBV6-5 | NA | TGTGCCAGCAGTTACTCGACTGAGGTCACAGATACGCAGTATTTT | CASSYSTEVTDTQYF
TRBJ1-4 | TRBV28 | NA | TGTGCCAGCAGTCCCTCGGGACTTTCCGAAAAACTGTTTTTT | CASSPSGLSEKLFF
TRBJ2-1 | TRBV7-2 | TRBD2 | TGTGCCAGCAGCTTAGGGCTAGCGGGAGATGAGCAGTTCTTC | CASSLGLAGDEQFF
TRBJ2-7 | TRBV7-2 | NA | TGTGCCAGCAGCTCCCGAAACCGGGAAGACGCGTACTTC | CASSSRNREDAYF
TRBJ2-1 | TRBV27 | NA | TGTGCCAGCAGTTTCAACAATGAGCAGTTCTTC | CASSFNNEQFF
TRBJ1-3 | TRBV4-3 | NA | TGCGCCAGCAGCCAAGATAGAACAGCTGGAAACACCATATATTTT | CASSQDRTAGNTIYF
TRBJ1-1 | TRBV27 | NA | TGTGCCAGCAGTTTGACGAGGGGGGGGTTCATGAACACTGAAGCTTTCTTT | CASSLTRGGFMNTEAFF
TRBJ1-3 | TRBV18 | TRBD1 | TGTGCCAGCTCACCACTTGACAGGGACCCTGGAAACACCATATATTTT | CASSPLDRDPGNTIYF
TRBJ1-4 | TRBV6-5 | NA | TGTGCCAGCAGTCCGCTAAGGTGGAATGAAAAACTGTTTTTT | CASSPLRWNEKLFF
TRBJ2-5 | TRBV12-5 | NA | TGTGCTAGTGGTTTAGGAGAGACCCAGTACTTC | CASGLGETQYF
TRBJ2-2 | TRBV6-4 | NA | TGTGCCAGCAGTGAAGGGGCCCTGAACACCGGGGAGCTGTTTTTT | CASSEGALNTGELFF
TRBJ2-7 | TRBV27 | TRBD1 | TGTGCCAGCAGTCGGGACAGCTTCTACGAGCAGTACTTC | CASSRDSFYEQYF
TRBJ1-5 | TRBV7-9 | TRBD1 | TGTGCCAGCAGCTTACCCGGGACAGATTATAGCAATCAGCCCCAGCATTTT | CASSLPGTDYSNQPQHF
TRBJ2-1 | TRBV15 | TRBD2 | TGTGCCACCGGGAGGCGGGGGGGCCTCAATGAGCAGTTCTTC | CATGRRGGLNEQFF
TRBJ1-1 | TRBV19 | NA | TGTGCCAGTAGTCCCCTGTCAGGGATGAACACTGAAGCTTTCTTT | CASSPLSGMNTEAFF
TRBJ1-1 | TRBV11-2 | NA | TGTGCCAGCAGCTTAGTGGCTTTCTCATCGACGGGAGCTTTCTTT | CASSLVAFSSTGAFF
TRBJ1-5 | TRBV28 | NA | TGTGCCAGCAGTTCAGTGACTCTGAGGGGTAATCAGCCCCAGCATTTT | CASSSVTLRGNQPQHF
TRBJ2-1 | TRBV5-4 | NA | TGTGCCAGCAGCTTTAAGCTGAGCTCCTACAATGAGCAGTTCTTC | CASSFKLSSYNEQFF
TRBJ2-4 | TRBV19 | TRBD1 | TGTGCCAGTAGTAGAGGACAGGGAGTAAACATTCAGTACTTC | CASSRGQGVNIQYF